This T cell receptor (beta chain) emerged from a study of CD8+CD57+ T cells in acquired aplastic anemia. Sequenced patients had shown CD8+CD57+ cell expansion by flow cytometry. The use of genomic DNA as template underpinned the TCR beta VDJ and CDR3 profiling. Each CDR3 protein is one row after TCRdb ran MiXCR on the reads. The sample records under 200,000 distinct CDR3 sequences, about 45% being singletons. The sample holds many counts of this clonotype. Trimming took off 6 bases at V and 2 bases at J, with 14 bases between the two ends. This CDR3 is built from 14 residues. Germline CDR1 reads KGHSH; CDR2 reads LQKENI.

The receptor was isolated from a human donor with aplastic anemia. Sequencing was performed on sorted CD4+, CD8+, or CD8+CD57+ T cells (not recorded which) from PBMCs. The chain combines TRBV18 with TRBJ2-7, with D perhaps matching TRBD2 (6 bases). CDR3 bases: TGTGCCAGCTCGGAGGGCGCCGCCGCCTACGAGCAGTACTTC. Its protein is CASSEGAAAYEQYF.